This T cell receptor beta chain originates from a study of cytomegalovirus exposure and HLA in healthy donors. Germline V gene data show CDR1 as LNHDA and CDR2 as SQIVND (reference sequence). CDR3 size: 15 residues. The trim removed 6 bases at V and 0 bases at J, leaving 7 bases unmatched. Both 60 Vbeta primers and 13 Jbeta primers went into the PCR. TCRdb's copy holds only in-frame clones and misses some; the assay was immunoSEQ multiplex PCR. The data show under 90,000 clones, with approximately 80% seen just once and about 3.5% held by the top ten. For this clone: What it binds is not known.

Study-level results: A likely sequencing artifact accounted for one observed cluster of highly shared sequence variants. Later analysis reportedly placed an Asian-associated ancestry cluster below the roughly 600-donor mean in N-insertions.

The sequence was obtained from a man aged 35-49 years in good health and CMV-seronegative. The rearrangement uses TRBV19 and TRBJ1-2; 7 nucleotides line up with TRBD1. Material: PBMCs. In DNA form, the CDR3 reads TGTGCCAGTAGCCCCCAGGGGGACGCTAACTATGGCTACACCTTC. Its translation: CASSPQGDANYGYTF.